The next 31 T cell receptor beta chains were all read from a single sample in a study of Graves' ophthalmopathy and Graves' hyperthyroidism. The study amplified TCR beta CDR3 regions using RNA transcripts. The authors performed first-round RT-PCR with HTBI primers and then a second-round multiplex PCR. TCRdb re-analysed the multiplex PCR reads in MiXCR, keeping a single row per CDR3 protein. This table holds hundreds of thousands of distinct CDR3 sequences, approximately 14% found once. Sequenced material: blood. All receptors derive from a woman aged 25-40 years with Graves' ophthalmopathy.

This clonotype has only a few counts. This may arise from a read error, as a much more abundant clone is one base away. The V and J genes are TRBV11-2 and TRBJ2-4; possibly TRBD2 for D (5 bases). This CDR3 is built from 15 residues. Trimming pared 5 bases from V and 8 bases from J, leaving 19 bases between. CDR1 and CDR2 (germline): SGHAT, FQNNGV. For the CDR3, the DNA is TGTGCCAGCAGCAAGACCGGAGCCGCCGGGGACATTCAGTACTTC. It is translated as CASSKTGAAGDIQYF.

The chain combines TRBV6-2 or TRBV6-3 with TRBJ1-5, with no clear D. This CDR3 spans 16 amino acids. Per germline, CDR1 MNHEY and CDR2 SVGEGT. The germline V and J ends were trimmed by 0 bases and 0 bases, with 9 bases remaining between them. The DNA of the CDR3 is TGTGCCAGCAGTTACTCTCTCCGTTATAGCAATCAGCCCCAGCATTTT. Translation gives CASSYSLRYSNQPQHF.

Ten or more counts support this clonotype. The chain links TRBV7-2 to TRBJ2-7; TRBD1 matches 8 bases. In germline, CDR1 is SGHTA, CDR2 FQGNSA. Trimming took 2 bases from V and 3 from J; bases not matched to a gene: 6. The CDR3 has 15 residues. CDR3: CASSLSGTGVYEQYF. CDR3 DNA sequence: TGTGCCAGCAGCTTATCCGGGACAGGCGTCTACGAGCAGTACTTC.

The J gene is TRBJ1-1, the V gene TRBV6-1; D is ambiguous. V lost 8 bases and J 4 bases, leaving 14 bases between the germline ends. This CDR3 is built from 13 residues. Germline CDR1 MNHNS, CDR2 SASEGT. The CDR3 loop is CASHHTWGTEAFF. The CDR3, as DNA: TGTGCCAGCCACCACACCTGGGGCACTGAAGCTTTCTTT.

The chain is built from TRBV15 and TRBJ2-7; 7 bases map to TRBD2. This CDR3 spans 15 amino acids. J lost 0 bases, V lost 4 bases, and 6 bases had no gene match. Germline V gives CDR1 LNHNV, CDR2 YYDKDF (reference sequence). CDR3 amino acids: CATSTGGGNSYEQYF. In DNA, the CDR3 is TGTGCCACCAGCACCGGCGGGGGAAACTCCTACGAGCAGTACTTC.

The chain links TRBV6-1 to TRBJ2-7, with a tentative D call TRBD1 (5 bases). The CDR3 consists of 12 residues. Per germline, CDR1 MNHNS and CDR2 SASEGT. The CDR3 DNA reads TGTGCCAGCAGCTCGCAGGGCTACGAGCAGTGGGTG. This translates into CASSSQGYEQWV.

In its sample, this clonotype was seen many times. The V and J genes are TRBV27 and TRBJ1-6, with D maybe TRBD1 (5 bases). The germline V and J ends were trimmed by 2 bases and 3 bases, with 14 bases remaining between them. The germline CDR1 and CDR2 sequences are MNHEY and SMNVEV (reference sequence). This CDR3 is built from 17 residues. In nucleotides, the CDR3 is TGTGCCAGCAGTTTAGCGGCCGGGGCAGACTATAATTCACCCCTCCACTTT. Translating gives CASSLAAGADYNSPLHF.

This clonotype was detected many times. The chain carries TRBV11-3 and TRBJ2-2; D possibly uses TRBD1 or TRBD2 (5 bases each). V was clipped by 4 bases and J by 3 bases, with 12 bases between them. This CDR3 spans 15 amino acids. Per germline, CDR1 SGHNT and CDR2 YENEEA. CDR3 nucleotides: TGTGCCAGCAGCTGGGACCTTGGTTACACCGGGGAGCTGTTTTTT. Protein product: CASSWDLGYTGELFF.

Remarks on this clonotype: An end of the junction differs from the germline gene, which may be a read error. This chain joins TRBV30 and TRBJ1-2; D unclear. The germline gives CDR1 GTSNPN, CDR2 SVGIG (reference sequence). The CDR3 spans 12 residues. The CDR3 nucleotides are TGTGCCTGGAGTGTAAATCGTGATGGCTGCACCTTC. Translating gives CAWSVNRDGCTF.

The sample holds one count of this clonotype. A much larger clone lies a single base off, so this may be a read error. This rearrangement joins TRBV6-1 to TRBJ2-5; D call uncertain. This CDR3 region has 12 residues. The germline V and J ends were trimmed by 2 bases and 7 bases, with 8 bases remaining between them. CDR1 MNHNS and CDR2 SASEGT come from the germline V gene. The CDR3 reads CASSENLVTQYF. CDR3 DNA: TGTGCCAGCAGTGAAAATCTAGTGACCCAGTACTTC.

This clonotype was seen at least ten times. This sequence joins TRBV28 and TRBJ2-5; D uncertain. This CDR3 spans 15 amino acids. Trimming took off 3 bases at V and 2 bases at J, with 13 bases between the two ends. Germline V gene data show CDR1 as MDHEN and CDR2 as SYDVKM. The CDR3 protein is CASSFNGRSQETQYF. DNA of the CDR3: TGTGCCAGCAGTTTTAATGGCCGTTCTCAAGAGACCCAGTACTTC.

V is TRBV25-1 and J is TRBJ1-1; no firm D call. The germline CDR1 and CDR2 sequences are MGHDK and SYGVNS. The CDR3 runs 15 residues. The ends were cut back, 2 bases at V and 4 bases at J, with 14 bases in the middle. DNA for the CDR3: TGTGCCAGCAGTGAAAGCGGGGTTTTAGGCACTGAAGCTTTCTTT. It translates to CASSESGVLGTEAFF. Looking up the rest from reference TRBV25-1 and TRBJ1-1 gives the full variable domain: EADIYQTPRYLVIGTGKKITLECSQTMGHDKMYWYQQDPGMELHLIHYSYGVNSTEKGDLSSESTVSRIRTEHFPLTLESARPSHTSQYLCASSESGVLGTEAFFGQGTRLTVV.

This clonotype was found many times. The chain uses TRBV5-1 and TRBJ1-2, with 8 bases fitting TRBD1. Per the germline V gene, CDR1 is SGHRS and CDR2 is YFSETQ. The trim removed 3 bases at V and 6 bases at J, leaving 10 bases unmatched. CDR3 length equals 15 residues. For the CDR3, the DNA is TGCGCCAGCAGCTCGACTCAGGGGGCGCCTAATGGCTACACCTTC. Amino acids: CASSSTQGAPNGYTF.

There are many counts of this clonotype. The chain combines TRBV12-3 or TRBV12-4 with TRBJ1-2, with D uncertain. The CDR3 totals 14 residues. V was pared by 3 bases and J by 4 bases, with 12 bases between. Here the CDR3 reads CASSLSGYGYGYTF. CDR3 DNA: TGTGCCAGCAGTTTGTCGGGTTACGGCTATGGCTACACCTTC.

The table lists this clonotype with many counts. The chain links TRBV2 to TRBJ2-7; 7 nucleotides align to TRBD2. V shed 4 bases, J shed 3 bases, and the junction held 6 bases outside the gene matches. CDR3 length: 14 residues. Germline lookup yields CDR1 SNHLY and CDR2 FYNNEI. In DNA, the CDR3 is TGTGCCAGCAGTGGCGGGAGTAATGACTACGAGCAGTACTTC. Translated, it gives CASSGGSNDYEQYF.

This clonotype was observed many times. The chain is built from TRBV7-9 and TRBJ1-1; no clear D gene. The CDR3 contains 13 residues. Germline-derived CDR1 and CDR2 are SEHNR and FQNEAQ (reference sequence). V lost 4 bases, J lost 3 bases, and 9 bases lay in between. The CDR3 DNA is TGTGCCAGCAGCTCCCGCTCACACACTGAAGCTTTCTTT. This encodes CASSSRSHTEAFF.

This clonotype has more than one count but fewer than ten. This rearrangement joins TRBV20-1 to TRBJ2-5; 7 positions match TRBD2. Germline CDR1 reads DFQATT; CDR2 reads SNEGSKA (reference sequence). There are 14 residues in the CDR3. V was pared by 2 bases and J by 1 base, with 4 bases of the junction left unmatched. The chain's CDR3 is CSARRAGPQETQYF. The DNA of the CDR3 is TGCAGTGCTAGACGAGCGGGGCCCCAAGAGACCCAGTACTTC.

Ten or more counts support this clonotype. The chain links TRBV24-1 to TRBJ2-2; D is unresolved. V dropped 3 bases and J dropped 6 bases, with 10 bases sitting between them. Germline V gene sequence: CDR1 KGHDR, CDR2 SFDVKD. The CDR3 runs 14 residues. CDR3 loop: CATSDPSDAGELFF. CDR3 sequence (DNA): TGTGCCACCAGTGATCCCTCGGATGCCGGGGAGCTGTTTTTT.

This clonotype was observed many times. The rearrangement links TRBV6-5 to TRBJ2-7, with D maybe TRBD1 (5 bases). Trimming left V 0 bases short and J 1 base short, with 10 bases between. Germline V CDR1 and CDR2: MNHEY, SVGAGI. The CDR3 consists of 15 residues. The CDR3: CASSYSRQRSYEQYF. The CDR3 DNA follows: TGTGCCAGCAGTTACTCGAGACAGCGATCCTACGAGCAGTACTTC.

In this sample, this clonotype turned up many times. This chain connects TRBV20-1 to TRBJ1-6; possible D gene TRBD1, 5 bases. The CDR3 sequence is 14 residues long. Trimming cost V 6 bases and J 7 bases, with 16 bases left between them. Looked up from germline, CDR1 is DFQATT and CDR2 is SNEGSKA (reference sequence). DNA for the CDR3: TGCAGTGCGAGCGCGAGCGGGGGGAATTCACCCCTCCACTTT. It yields the protein CSASASGGNSPLHF.

This clonotype was detected a few times. The chain couples TRBV30 to TRBJ2-7; D not certain. This CDR3 comprises 15 residues. From germline, CDR1 is GTSNPN and CDR2 SVGIG (reference sequence). V lost 0 bases, J lost 4 bases, and 16 bases lay in between. CDR3 nucleotides: TGTGCCTGGAGTGTACCGCAGGCCACGGGTTACGAGCAGTACTTC. This encodes CAWSVPQATGYEQYF.

This clonotype was counted many times. The chain links TRBV24-1 to TRBJ2-2; TRBD1 agrees at 8 bases. This CDR3 spans 20 amino acids. V gave up 0 bases and J gave up 0 bases; unmatched junction bases: 11. CDR1 and CDR2 from the germline V gene are KGHDR and SFDVKD. The CDR3 reads CATSDLSSRTGSANTGELFF. The CDR3 DNA sequence: TGTGCCACCAGTGATTTGTCCAGCAGGACAGGGTCCGCGAACACCGGGGAGCTGTTTTTT.

This clonotype was counted only a few times. The junction and the germline gene differ at one end; a read error may be behind it. The genes are TRBV20-1 and TRBJ2-2, with D possibly being TRBD2 (5 bases). Germline CDR1 and CDR2: DFQATT and SNEGSKA (reference sequence). The CDR3 contains 14 residues. CDR3 in DNA: TGCAGTGCCGTCCGGGGAGTGAGCACCGGGGAGCTGTGTTTT. Translating it yields CSAVRGVSTGELCF.

This clonotype was observed many times. V usage is TRBV12-3 or TRBV12-4 and J usage is TRBJ1-5; maybe TRBD1 (5 bases). The CDR3 is 14 amino acids. Trimming took off 1 base at V and 3 bases at J, with 7 bases between the two ends. The CDR3 DNA reads as TGTGCCAGCAGTTTAGGGGGGAACAATCAGCCCCAGCATTTT. Encoded protein: CASSLGGNNQPQHF.

This clonotype was seen at least ten times. This rearrangement joins TRBV19 to TRBJ1-5; D unresolved. Per germline, CDR1 LNHDA and CDR2 SQIVND (reference sequence). Trimming pared 3 bases from V and 1 base from J, leaving 7 bases between. This CDR3 comprises 14 residues. The CDR3 protein is CASSMAASNQPQHF. The CDR3 region has the DNA TGTGCCAGTAGTATGGCCGCCAGCAATCAGCCCCAGCATTTT.

There are many counts of this clonotype. The chain joins TRBV5-5 to TRBJ2-2; D may be TRBD2 (6 bases). The V end lost 3 bases, the J end lost 8 bases, and 20 bases lay between the germline ends. The CDR3 sequence is 16 residues long. CDR1 and CDR2 from the germline V gene are SGHKS and YYEKEE (reference sequence). CDR3 DNA sequence: TGTGCCAGCAGCTCGGGTGTTGGCGGGATCCAGGGGGAGCTGTTTTTT. It yields the protein CASSSGVGGIQGELFF.

This clonotype was detected many times. This sequence joins TRBV30 and TRBJ1-1; D not resolved. Trimming left V 2 bases short and J 4 bases short, with 11 bases between. The V gene's germline CDR1 is GTSNPN and CDR2 SVGIG (reference sequence). This CDR3 is built from 13 residues. This CDR3 reads CAWSRGAGTEAFF. CDR3 DNA: TGTGCCTGGAGTCGGGGAGCGGGCACTGAAGCTTTCTTT.

This clonotype was observed many times. The V gene is TRBV6-1, the J gene TRBJ2-5, with a tentative D call TRBD2 (5 bases). Germline CDR1 is MNHNS and CDR2 is SASEGT. This CDR3 is 12 amino acids long. Trimming left V 4 bases short and J 5 bases short, with 8 bases between. In DNA form, the CDR3 reads TGTGCCAGCAGTGCCGGGGAGGAGACCCAGTACTTC. Protein sequence: CASSAGEETQYF.

This clonotype occurred many times. The genes are TRBV20-1 and TRBJ1-2, with TRBD1 identical over 8 bases. The trim removed 3 bases at V and 8 bases at J, leaving 5 bases unmatched. Per germline, CDR1 DFQATT and CDR2 SNEGSKA (reference sequence). CDR3 length equals 12 residues. CDR3 in DNA: TGCAGTGCTAGCAACAGGGGGTTGGGCTACACCTTC. Translation gives CSASNRGLGYTF.

This clonotype was recorded at least ten times. The rearrangement joins TRBV5-1 to TRBJ1-3; D gene ambiguous. Germline V CDR1 and CDR2: SGHRS, YFSETQ. The CDR3 runs to 14 residues. Trimming shortened V by 4 bases and J by 4 bases, and 12 bases separated the two germline ends. Here the CDR3 DNA reads TGCGCCAGCAGCGTCTCTATGGGAGGAAACACCATATATTTT. Translating gives CASSVSMGGNTIYF.

This clonotype was detected ten times or more. The rearrangement links TRBV29-1 to TRBJ2-2; no clear D. This CDR3 contains 12 residues. The V end lost 4 bases, the J end lost 1 base, and 4 bases lay between the germline ends. Germline V CDR1 and CDR2: SQVTM, ANQGSEA. CDR3 DNA sequence: TGCAGCGTTGGGAGGAACACCGGGGAGCTGTTTTTT. Translating it yields CSVGRNTGELFF.